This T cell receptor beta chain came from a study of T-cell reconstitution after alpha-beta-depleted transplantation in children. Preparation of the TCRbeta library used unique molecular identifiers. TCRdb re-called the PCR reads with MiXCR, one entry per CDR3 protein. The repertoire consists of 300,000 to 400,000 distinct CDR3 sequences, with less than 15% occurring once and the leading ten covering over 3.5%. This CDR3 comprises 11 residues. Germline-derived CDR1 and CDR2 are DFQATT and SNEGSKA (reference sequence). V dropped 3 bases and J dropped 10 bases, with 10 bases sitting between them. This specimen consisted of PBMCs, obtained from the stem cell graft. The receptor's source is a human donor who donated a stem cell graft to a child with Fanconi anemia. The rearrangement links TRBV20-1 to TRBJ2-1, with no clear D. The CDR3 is CSARGWREQFF. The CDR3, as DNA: TGCAGTGCTAGGGGGTGGAGAGAGCAGTTCTTC.